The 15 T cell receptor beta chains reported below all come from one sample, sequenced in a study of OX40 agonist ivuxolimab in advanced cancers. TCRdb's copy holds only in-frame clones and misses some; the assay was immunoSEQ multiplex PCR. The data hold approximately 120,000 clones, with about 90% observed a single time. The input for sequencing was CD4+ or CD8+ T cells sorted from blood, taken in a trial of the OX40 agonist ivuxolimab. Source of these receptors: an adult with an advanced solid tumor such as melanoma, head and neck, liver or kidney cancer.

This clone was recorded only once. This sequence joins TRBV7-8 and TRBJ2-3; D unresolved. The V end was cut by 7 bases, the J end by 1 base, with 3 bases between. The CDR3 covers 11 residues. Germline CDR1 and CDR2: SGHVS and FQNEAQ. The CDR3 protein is CASMGTDTQYF. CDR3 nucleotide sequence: TGTGCCAGCATGGGCACAGATACGCAGTATTTT.

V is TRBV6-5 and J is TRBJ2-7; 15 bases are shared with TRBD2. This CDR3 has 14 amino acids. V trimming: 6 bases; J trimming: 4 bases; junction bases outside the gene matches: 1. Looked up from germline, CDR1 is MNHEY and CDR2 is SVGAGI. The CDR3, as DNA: TGTGCCAGCAGGGGGACTAGCGGGAGGTACGAGCAGTACTTC. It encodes CASRGTSGRYEQYF.

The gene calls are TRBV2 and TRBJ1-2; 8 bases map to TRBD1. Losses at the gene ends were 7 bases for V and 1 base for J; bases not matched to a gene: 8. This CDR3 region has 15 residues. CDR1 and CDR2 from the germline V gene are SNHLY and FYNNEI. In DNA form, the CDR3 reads TGTGCCAGCAACCGAGGAGGACAGGGTAACTATGGCTACACCTTC. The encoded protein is CASNRGGQGNYGYTF.

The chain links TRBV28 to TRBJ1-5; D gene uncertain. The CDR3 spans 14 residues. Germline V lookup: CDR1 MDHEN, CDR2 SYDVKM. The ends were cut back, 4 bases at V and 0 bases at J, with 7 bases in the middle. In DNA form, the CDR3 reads TGTGCCAGCAGTTCGCCAACTAGCAATCAGCCCCAGCATTTT. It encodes CASSSPTSNQPQHF.

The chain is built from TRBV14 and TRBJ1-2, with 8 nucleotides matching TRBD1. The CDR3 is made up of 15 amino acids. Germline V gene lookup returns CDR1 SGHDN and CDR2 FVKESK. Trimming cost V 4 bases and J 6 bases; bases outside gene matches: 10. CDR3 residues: CASSPYGDRGHGYTF. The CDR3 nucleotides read TGTGCCAGCAGCCCATATGGCGACAGGGGCCATGGCTACACCTTC.

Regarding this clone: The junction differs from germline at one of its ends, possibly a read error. The CDR3 sequence is CASSYSRGTDLIF. The DNA of the CDR3 is TGTGCCAGCAGTTACTCGCGAGGGACCGATTTAATCTTC. The chain carries TRBV6-5 and TRBJ2-1, with D perhaps being TRBD1 or TRBD2 (5 bases each). This CDR3 contains 13 residues. CDR1 MNHEY and CDR2 SVGAGI come from the germline V gene.

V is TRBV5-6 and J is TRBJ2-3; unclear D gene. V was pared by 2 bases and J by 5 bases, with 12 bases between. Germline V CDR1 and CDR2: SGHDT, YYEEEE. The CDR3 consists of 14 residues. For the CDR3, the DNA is TGTGCCAGCAGCTTAACTTGGCCGTTAGATACGCAGTATTTT. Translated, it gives CASSLTWPLDTQYF.

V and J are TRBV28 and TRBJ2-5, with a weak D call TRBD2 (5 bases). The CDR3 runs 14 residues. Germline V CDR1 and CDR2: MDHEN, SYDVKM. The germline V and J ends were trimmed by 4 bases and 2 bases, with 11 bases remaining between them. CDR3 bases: TGTGCCAGCAGTTCTCCTAGCCGGCAAGAGACCCAGTACTTC. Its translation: CASSSPSRQETQYF.

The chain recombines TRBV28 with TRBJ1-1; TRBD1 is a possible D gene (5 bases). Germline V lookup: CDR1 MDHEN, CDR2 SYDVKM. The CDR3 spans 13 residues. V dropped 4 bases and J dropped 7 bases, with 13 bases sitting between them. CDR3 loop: CASSSPPGLEAFF. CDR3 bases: TGTGCCAGCAGTTCCCCTCCGGGACTTGAAGCTTTCTTT.

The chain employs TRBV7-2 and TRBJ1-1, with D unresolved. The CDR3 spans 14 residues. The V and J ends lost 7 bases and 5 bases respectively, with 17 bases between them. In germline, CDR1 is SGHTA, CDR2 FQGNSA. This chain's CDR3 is CASTKEGGQTEAFF. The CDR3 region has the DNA TGTGCCAGCACCAAGGAGGGTGGGCAAACTGAAGCTTTCTTT.

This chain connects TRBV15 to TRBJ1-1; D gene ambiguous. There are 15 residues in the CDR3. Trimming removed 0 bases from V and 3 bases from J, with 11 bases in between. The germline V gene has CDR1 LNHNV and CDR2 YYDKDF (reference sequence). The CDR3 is CATSRDRTGDTEAFF. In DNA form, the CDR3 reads TGTGCCACCAGCAGAGATCGTACGGGAGACACTGAAGCTTTCTTT. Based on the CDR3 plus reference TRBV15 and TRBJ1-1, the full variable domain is DAMVIQNPRYQVTQFGKPVTLSCSQTLNHNVMYWYQQKSSQAPKLLFHYYDKDFNNEADTPDNFQSRRPNTSFCFLDIRSPGLGDTAMYLCATSRDRTGDTEAFFGQGTRLTVV.

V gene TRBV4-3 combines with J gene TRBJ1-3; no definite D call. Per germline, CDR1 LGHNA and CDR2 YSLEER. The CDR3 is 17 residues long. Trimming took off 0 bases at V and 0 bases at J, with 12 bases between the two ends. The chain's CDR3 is CASSQEENSSSGNTIYF. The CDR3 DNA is TGCGCCAGCAGCCAAGAAGAGAACAGTAGCTCTGGAAACACCATATATTTT.

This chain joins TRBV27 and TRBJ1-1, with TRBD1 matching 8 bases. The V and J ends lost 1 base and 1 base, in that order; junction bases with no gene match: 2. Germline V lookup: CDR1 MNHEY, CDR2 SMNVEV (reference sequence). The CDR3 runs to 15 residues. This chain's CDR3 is CASSLYGQGNTEAFF. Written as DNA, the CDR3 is TGTGCCAGCAGTTTATACGGACAGGGGAACACTGAAGCTTTCTTT.

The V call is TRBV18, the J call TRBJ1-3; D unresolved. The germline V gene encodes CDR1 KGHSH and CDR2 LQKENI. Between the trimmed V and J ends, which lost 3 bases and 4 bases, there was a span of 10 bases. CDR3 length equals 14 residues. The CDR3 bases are TGTGCCAGCTCACCGTCCAGGTCAGGAAACACCATATATTTT. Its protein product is CASSPSRSGNTIYF.

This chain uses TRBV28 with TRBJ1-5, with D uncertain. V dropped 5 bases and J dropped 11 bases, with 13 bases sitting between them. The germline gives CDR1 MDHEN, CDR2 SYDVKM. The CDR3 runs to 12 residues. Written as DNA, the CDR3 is TGTGCCAGCAGTCAAAATATGCGGGCCCAGCATTTT. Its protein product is CASSQNMRAQHF.